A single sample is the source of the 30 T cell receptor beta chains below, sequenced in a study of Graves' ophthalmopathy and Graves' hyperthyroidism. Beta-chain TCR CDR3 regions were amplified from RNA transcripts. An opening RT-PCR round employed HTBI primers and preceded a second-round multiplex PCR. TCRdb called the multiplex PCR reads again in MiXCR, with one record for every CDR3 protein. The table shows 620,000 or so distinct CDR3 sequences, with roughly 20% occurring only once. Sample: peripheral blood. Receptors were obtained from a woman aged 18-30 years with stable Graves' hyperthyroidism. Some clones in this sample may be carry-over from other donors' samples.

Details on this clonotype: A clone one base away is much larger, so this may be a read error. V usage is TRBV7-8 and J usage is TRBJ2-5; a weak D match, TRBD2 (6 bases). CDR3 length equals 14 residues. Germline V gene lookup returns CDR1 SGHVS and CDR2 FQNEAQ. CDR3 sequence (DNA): TGTGCCAGCAGCCTATCAAGCGGGTCGGAGACCCAGTGCTTC. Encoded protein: CASSLSSGSETQCF.

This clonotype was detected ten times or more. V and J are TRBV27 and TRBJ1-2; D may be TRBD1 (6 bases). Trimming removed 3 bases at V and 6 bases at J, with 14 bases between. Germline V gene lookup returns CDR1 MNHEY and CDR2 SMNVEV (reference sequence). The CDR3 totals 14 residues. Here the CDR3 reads CASSLGRGADGYTF. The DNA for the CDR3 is TGTGCCAGCAGTTTGGGCAGGGGTGCTGATGGCTACACCTTC.

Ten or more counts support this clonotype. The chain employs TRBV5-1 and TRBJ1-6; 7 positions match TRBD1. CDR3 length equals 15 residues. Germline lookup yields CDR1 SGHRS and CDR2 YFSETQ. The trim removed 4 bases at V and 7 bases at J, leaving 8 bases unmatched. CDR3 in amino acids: CASSPAGTENSPLHF. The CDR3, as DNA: TGCGCCAGCAGCCCAGCCGGGACAGAGAATTCACCCCTCCACTTT.

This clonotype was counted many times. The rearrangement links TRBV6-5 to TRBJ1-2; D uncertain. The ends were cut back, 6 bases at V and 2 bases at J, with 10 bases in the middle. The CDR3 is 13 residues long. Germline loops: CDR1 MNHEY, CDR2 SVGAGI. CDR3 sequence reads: CASRLAKNYGYTF. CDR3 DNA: TGTGCCAGCAGACTTGCGAAAAACTATGGCTACACCTTC.

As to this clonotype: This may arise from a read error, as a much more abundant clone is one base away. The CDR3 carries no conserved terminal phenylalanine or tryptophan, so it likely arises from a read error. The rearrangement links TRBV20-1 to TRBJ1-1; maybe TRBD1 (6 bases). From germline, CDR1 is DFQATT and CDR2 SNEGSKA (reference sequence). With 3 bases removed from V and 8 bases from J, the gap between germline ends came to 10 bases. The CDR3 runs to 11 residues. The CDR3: CSARGTKEAFV. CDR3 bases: TGCAGTGCTAGGGGGACAAAAGAAGCTTTCGTT.

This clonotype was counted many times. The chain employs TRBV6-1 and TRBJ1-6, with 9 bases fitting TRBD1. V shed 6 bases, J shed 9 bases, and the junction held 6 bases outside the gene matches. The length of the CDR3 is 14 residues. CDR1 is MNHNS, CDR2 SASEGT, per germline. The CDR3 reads CASSRDRAGSPLHF. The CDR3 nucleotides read TGTGCCAGCAGCCGGGACAGGGCTGGTTCACCCCTCCACTTT.

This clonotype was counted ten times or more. CDR3 in amino acids: CASSLRGSGGEQYF. The CDR3 DNA is TGTGCCAGCAGTTTAAGGGGGAGCGGGGGCGAGCAGTACTTC. This sequence joins TRBV27 and TRBJ2-7, with 8 bases matching TRBD2. Germline V lookup: CDR1 MNHEY, CDR2 SMNVEV (reference sequence). The V gene end was trimmed by 2 bases and the J gene end by 6 bases; junction bases not matched to a gene: 6. The CDR3 has 14 residues.

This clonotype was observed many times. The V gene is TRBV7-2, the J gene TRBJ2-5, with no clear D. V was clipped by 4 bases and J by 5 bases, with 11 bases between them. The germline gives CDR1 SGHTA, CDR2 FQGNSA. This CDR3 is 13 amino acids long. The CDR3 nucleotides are TGTGCCAGCAGCTCCTGGGTTGGCGAGACCCAGTACTTC. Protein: CASSSWVGETQYF.

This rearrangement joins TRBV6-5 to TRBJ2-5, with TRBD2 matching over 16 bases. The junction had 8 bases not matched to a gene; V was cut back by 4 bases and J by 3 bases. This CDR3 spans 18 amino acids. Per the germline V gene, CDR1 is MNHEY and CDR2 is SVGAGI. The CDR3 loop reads CASSSGTSGRAIKETQYF. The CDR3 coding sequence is TGTGCCAGCAGTTCGGGGACTAGCGGGAGGGCCATTAAAGAGACCCAGTACTTC.

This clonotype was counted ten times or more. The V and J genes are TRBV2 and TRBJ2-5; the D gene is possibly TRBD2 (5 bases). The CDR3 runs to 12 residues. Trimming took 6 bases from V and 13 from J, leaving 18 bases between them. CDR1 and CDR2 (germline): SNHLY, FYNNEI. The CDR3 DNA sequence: TGTGCCAGCAGGGTCGACTACGCTGCGCTGTACTTC. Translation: CASRVDYAALYF. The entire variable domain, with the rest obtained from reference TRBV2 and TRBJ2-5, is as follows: EPEVTQTPSHQVTQMGQEVILRCVPISNHLYFYWYRQILGQKVEFLVSFYNNEISEKSEIFDDQFSVERPDGSNFTLKIRSTKLEDSAMYFCASRVDYAALYFGPGTRLLVL.

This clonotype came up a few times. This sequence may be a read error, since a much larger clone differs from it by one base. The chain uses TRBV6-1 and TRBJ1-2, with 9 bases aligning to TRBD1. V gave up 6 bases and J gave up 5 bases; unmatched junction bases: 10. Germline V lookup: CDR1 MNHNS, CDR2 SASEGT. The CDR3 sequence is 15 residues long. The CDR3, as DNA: TGTGCCAGCAGATGGTACAGGGGGCCCGTATATGGCTACACCTTC. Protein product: CASRWYRGPVYGYTF.

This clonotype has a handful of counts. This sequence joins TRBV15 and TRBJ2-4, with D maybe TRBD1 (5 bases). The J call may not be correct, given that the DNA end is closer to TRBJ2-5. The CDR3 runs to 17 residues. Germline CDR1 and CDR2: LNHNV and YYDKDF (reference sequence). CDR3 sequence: CATSRGTLTDLGETQYF. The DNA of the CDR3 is TGTGCCACCAGCAGAGGGACACTGACTGACCTGGGAGAGACCCAGTACTTC.

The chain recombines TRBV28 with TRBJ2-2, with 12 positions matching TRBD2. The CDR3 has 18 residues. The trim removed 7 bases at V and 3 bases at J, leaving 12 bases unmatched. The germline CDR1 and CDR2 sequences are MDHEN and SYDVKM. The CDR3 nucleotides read TGTGCCAGCAATTTTTCGGCTAGCGGGAGGGGTTACACCGGGGAGCTGTTTTTT. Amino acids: CASNFSASGRGYTGELFF. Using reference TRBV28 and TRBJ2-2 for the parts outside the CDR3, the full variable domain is DVKVTQSSRYLVKRTGEKVFLECVQDMDHENMFWYRQDPGLGLRLIYFSYDVKMKEKGDIPEGYSVSREKKERFSLILESASTNQTSMYLCASNFSASGRGYTGELFFGEGSRLTVL.

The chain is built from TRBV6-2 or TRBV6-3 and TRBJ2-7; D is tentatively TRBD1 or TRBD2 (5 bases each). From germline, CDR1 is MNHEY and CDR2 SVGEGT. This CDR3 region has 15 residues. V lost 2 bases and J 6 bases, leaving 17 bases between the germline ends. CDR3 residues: CASSYGTSRFGEQYF. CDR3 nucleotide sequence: TGTGCCAGCAGTTACGGGACGTCGCGTTTCGGCGAGCAGTACTTC.

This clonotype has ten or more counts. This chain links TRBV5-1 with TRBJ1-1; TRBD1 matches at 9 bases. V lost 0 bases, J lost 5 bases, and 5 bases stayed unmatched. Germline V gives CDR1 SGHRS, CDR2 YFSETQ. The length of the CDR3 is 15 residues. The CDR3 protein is CASSLAYGTGTEAFF. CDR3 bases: TGCGCCAGCAGCTTGGCCTACGGGACAGGGACTGAAGCTTTCTTT. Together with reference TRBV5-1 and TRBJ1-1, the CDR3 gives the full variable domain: KAGVTQTPRYLIKTRGQQVTLSCSPISGHRSVSWYQQTPGQGLQFLFEYFSETQRNKGNFPGRFSGRQFSNSRSEMNVSTLELGDSALYLCASSLAYGTGTEAFFGQGTRLTVV.

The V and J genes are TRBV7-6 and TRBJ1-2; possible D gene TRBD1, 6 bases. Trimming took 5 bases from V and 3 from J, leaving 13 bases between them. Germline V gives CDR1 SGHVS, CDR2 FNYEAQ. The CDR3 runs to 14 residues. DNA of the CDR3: TGTGCCAGCAGCCCCCAGGGGAGGGACTATGGCTACACCTTC. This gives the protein CASSPQGRDYGYTF. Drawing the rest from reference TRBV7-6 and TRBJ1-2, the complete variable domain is GAGVSQSPRYKVTKRGQDVALRCDPISGHVSLYWYRQALGQGPEFLTYFNYEAQQDKSGLPNDRFSAERPEGSISTLTIQRTEQRDSAMYRCASSPQGRDYGYTFGSGTRLTVV.

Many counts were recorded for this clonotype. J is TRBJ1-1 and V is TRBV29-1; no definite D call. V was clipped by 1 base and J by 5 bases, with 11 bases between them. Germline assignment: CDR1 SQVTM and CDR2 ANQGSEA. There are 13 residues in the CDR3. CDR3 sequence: CSVEVGDRTEAFF. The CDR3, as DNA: TGCAGCGTTGAAGTCGGGGATCGTACTGAAGCTTTCTTT.

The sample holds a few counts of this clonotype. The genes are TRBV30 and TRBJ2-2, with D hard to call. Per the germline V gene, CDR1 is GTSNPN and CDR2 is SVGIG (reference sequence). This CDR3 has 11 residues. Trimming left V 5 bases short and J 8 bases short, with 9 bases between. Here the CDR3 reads CAWVRAGELFF. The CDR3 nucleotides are TGTGCCTGGGTACGGGCGGGGGAGCTGTTTTTT.

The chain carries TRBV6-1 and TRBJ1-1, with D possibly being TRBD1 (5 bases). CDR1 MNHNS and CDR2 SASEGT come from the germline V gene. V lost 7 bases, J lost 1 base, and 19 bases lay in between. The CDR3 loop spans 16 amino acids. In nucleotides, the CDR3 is TGTGCCAGCACCGTCCCACCAGCAGGGACGAACACTGAAGCTTTCTTT. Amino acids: CASTVPPAGTNTEAFF.

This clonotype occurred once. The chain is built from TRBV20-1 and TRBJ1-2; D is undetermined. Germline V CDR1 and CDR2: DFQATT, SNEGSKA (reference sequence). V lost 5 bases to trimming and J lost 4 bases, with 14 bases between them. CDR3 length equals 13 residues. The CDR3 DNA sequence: TGCAGTGCTCAACTGGAGACTTTCTATGGCTACACCTTC. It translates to CSAQLETFYGYTF.

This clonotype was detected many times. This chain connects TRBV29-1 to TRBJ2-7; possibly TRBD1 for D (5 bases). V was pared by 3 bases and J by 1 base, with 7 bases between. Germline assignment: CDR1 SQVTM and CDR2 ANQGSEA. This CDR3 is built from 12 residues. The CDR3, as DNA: TGCAGCGTTGAGGACACTTCCTACGAGCAGTACTTC. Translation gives CSVEDTSYEQYF.

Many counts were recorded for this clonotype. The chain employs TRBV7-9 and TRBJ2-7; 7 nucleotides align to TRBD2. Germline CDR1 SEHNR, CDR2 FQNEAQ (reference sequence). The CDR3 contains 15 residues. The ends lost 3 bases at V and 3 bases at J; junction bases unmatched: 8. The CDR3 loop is CASSFDSSGSYEQYF. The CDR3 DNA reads TGTGCCAGCAGCTTTGATTCTAGCGGAAGCTACGAGCAGTACTTC.

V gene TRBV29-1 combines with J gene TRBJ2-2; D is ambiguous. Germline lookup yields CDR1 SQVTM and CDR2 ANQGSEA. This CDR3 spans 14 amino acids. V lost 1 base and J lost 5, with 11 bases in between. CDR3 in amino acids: CSVEVSSWTGELFF. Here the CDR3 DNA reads TGCAGCGTTGAAGTGAGTAGCTGGACCGGGGAGCTGTTTTTT.

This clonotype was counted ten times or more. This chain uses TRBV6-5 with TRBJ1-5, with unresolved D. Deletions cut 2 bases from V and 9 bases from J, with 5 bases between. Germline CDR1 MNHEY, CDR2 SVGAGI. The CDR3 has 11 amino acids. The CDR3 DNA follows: TGTGCCAGCAGTTACGGTTGGCCCCAGCATTTT. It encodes CASSYGWPQHF.

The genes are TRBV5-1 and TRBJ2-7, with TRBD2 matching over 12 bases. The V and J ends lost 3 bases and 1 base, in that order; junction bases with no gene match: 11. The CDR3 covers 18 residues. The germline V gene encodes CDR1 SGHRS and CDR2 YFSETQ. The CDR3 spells CASSSQSLAGGTSYEQYF. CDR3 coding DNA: TGCGCCAGCAGCTCCCAGAGTCTAGCGGGAGGGACTTCCTACGAGCAGTACTTC.

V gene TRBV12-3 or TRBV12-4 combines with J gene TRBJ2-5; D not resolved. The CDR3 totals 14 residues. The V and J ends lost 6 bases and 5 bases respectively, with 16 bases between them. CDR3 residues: CASSISGRRETQYF. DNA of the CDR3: TGTGCCAGCAGCATCTCCGGTCGGCGGGAGACCCAGTACTTC.

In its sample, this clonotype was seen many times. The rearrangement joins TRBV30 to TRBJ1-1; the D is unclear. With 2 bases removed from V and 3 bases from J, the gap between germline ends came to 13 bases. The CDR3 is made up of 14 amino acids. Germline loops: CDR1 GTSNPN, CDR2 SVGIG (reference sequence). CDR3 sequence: CAWSRDRGYTEAFF. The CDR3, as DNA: TGTGCCTGGAGTCGGGATAGAGGGTACACTGAAGCTTTCTTT.

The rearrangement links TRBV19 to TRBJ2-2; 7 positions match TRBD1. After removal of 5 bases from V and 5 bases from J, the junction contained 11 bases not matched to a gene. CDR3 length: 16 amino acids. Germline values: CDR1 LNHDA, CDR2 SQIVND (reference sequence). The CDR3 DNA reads TGTGCCAGTAGTGTCTCGGGACAGAGGGTTACCGGGGAGCTGTTTTTT. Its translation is CASSVSGQRVTGELFF.

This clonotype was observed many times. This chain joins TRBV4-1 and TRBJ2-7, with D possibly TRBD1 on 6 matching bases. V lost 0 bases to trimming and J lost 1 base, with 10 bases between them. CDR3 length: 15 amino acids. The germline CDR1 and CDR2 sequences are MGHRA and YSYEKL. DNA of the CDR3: TGCGCCAGCAGCCAAGATACAGGGATTTCCTACGAGCAGTACTTC. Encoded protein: CASSQDTGISYEQYF.

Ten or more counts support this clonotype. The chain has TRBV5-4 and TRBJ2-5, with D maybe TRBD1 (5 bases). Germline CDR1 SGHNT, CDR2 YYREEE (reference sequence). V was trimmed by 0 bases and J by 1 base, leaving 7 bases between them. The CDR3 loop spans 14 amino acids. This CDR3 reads CASSLGQTQETQYF. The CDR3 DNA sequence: TGTGCCAGCAGCTTGGGACAGACCCAAGAGACCCAGTACTTC.